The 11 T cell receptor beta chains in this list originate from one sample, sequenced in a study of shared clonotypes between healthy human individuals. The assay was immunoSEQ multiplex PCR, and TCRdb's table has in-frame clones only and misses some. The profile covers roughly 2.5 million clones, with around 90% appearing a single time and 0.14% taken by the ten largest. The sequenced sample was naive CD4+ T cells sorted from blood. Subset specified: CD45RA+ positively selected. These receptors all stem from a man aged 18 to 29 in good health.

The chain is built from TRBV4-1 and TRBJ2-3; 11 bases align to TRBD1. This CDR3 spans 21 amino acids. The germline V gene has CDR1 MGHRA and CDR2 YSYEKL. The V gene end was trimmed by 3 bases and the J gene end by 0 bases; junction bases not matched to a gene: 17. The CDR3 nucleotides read TGCGCCAGCAGCCACGTCAGGACAGGGGGCTCACCTAGCGGGAGCACAGATACGCAGTATTTT. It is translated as CASSHVRTGGSPSGSTDTQYF.

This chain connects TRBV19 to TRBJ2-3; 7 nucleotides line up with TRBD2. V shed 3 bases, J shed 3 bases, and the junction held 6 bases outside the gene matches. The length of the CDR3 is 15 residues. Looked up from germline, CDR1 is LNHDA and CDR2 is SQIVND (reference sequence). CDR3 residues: CASSIRREKTDTQYF. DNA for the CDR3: TGTGCCAGTAGTATTCGGCGGGAGAAAACAGATACGCAGTATTTT.

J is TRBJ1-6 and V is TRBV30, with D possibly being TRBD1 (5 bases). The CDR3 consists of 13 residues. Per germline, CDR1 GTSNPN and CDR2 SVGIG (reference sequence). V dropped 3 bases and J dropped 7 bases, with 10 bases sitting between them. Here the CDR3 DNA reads TGTGCCTGGAGGTTCGGGGGGAATTCACCCCTCCACTTT. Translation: CAWRFGGNSPLHF. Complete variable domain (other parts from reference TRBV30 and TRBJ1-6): SQTIHQWPATLVQPVGSPLSLECTVEGTSNPNLYWYRQAAGRGLQLLFYSVGIGQISSEVPQNLSASRPQDRQFILSSKKLLLSDSGFYLCAWRFGGNSPLHFGNGTRLTVT.

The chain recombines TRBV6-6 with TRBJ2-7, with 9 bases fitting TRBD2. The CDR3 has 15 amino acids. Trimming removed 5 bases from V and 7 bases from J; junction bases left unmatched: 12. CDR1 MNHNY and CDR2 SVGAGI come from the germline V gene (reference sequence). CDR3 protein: CASSRTSGLVGEQYF. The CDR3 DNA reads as TGTGCCAGCAGTCGTACTAGCGGGCTGGTGGGGGAGCAGTACTTC.

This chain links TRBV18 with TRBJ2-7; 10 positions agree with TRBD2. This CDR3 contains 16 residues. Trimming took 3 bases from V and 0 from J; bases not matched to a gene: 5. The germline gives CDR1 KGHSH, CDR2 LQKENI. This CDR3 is CASSPNVAGGSYEQYF. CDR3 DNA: TGTGCCAGCTCACCGAATGTAGCGGGGGGCTCCTACGAGCAGTACTTC.

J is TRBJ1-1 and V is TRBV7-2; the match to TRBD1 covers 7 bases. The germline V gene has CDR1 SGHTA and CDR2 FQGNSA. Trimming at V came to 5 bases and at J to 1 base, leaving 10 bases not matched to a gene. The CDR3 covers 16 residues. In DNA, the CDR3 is TGTGCCAGCAGCCCCCGCACAGGGGCGGAGAACACTGAAGCTTTCTTT. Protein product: CASSPRTGAENTEAFF.

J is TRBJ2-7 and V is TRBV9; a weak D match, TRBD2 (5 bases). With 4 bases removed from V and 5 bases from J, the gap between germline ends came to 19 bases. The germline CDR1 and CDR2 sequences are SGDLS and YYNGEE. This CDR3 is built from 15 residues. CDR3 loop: CASSPKLGIPNEQYF. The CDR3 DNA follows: TGTGCCAGCAGCCCAAAACTCGGGATCCCCAACGAGCAGTACTTC.

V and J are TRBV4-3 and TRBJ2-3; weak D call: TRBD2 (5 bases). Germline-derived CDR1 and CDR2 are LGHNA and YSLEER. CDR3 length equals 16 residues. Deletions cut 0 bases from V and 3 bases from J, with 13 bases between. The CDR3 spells CASSQDRRRRTDTQYF. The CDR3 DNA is TGCGCCAGCAGCCAAGATAGACGGAGGCGGACAGATACGCAGTATTTT.

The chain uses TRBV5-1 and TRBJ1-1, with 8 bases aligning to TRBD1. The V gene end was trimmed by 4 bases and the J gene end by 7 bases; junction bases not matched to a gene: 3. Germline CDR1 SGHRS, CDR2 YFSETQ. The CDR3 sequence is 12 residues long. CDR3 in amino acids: CASSGTGVEAFF. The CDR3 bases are TGCGCCAGCAGCGGGACAGGAGTTGAAGCTTTCTTT.

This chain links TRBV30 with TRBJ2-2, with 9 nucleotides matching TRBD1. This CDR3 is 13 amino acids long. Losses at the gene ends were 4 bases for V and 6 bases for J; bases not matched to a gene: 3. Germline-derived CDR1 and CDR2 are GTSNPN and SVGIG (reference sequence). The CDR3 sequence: CAWTGQGSGELFF. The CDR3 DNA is TGTGCCTGGACCGGACAGGGGTCCGGGGAGCTGTTTTTT.

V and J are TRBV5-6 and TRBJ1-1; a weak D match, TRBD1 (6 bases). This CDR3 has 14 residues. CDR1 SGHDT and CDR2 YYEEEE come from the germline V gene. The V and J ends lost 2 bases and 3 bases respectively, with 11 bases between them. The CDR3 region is CASSFGGKYTEAFF. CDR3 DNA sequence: TGTGCCAGCAGCTTTGGGGGCAAGTACACTGAAGCTTTCTTT.